The rows below give T cell receptor beta chains drawn from one sample of a study of shared clonotypes between healthy human individuals. Measured with immunoSEQ multiplex PCR; TCRdb has only the in-frame clones, and not every one. Among nearly 600,000 clones listed, around 95% were seen once. The specimen sequenced was naive CD8+ T cells sorted from blood. These receptors came from a woman aged 25-40 years in good health. CDR3s include the opening cysteine and the closing phenylalanine or tryptophan. The D gene is left open where the match is weak. A clone size is listed for some rows: how often the clone was seen (once, few, many), or a class if it is expanded.

d_call	clone_size	v_call	j_call	cdr3_aa	cdr3_nt
.	once	TRBV6-1	TRBJ2-3	CASSEQRGPADTQYF	TGTGCCAGCAGTGAGCAGAGGGGTCCCGCAGATACGCAGTATTTT
TRBD2	.	TRBV4-1	TRBJ2-3	CASSQSGGADTQYF	TGCGCCAGCAGCCAAAGCGGGGGCGCAGATACGCAGTATTTT
.	.	TRBV6-1	TRBJ1-5	CASSEDVSPRPTGNQPQHF	TGTGCCAGCAGTGAAGATGTCTCGCCCCGACCGACTGGTAATCAGCCCCAGCATTTT
.	once	TRBV28	TRBJ2-3	CASSQGWQSTDTQYF	TGTGCCAGTTCTCAGGGGTGGCAAAGCACAGATACGCAGTATTTT
TRBD1	.	TRBV5-1	TRBJ1-1	CASSLGDRGVSEAFF	TGCGCCAGCAGCTTGGGGGACAGGGGTGTCAGTGAAGCTTTCTTT
TRBD2	.	TRBV4-2	TRBJ2-1	CASSHERSGLADYNEQFF	TGTGCCAGCAGCCATGAACGATCGGGACTAGCGGACTACAATGAGCAGTTCTTC
TRBD1	.	TRBV19	TRBJ1-5	CASTTLDRANQPQHF	TGTGCCAGTACTACTTTGGACAGGGCCAATCAGCCCCAGCATTTT
TRBD1	.	TRBV28	TRBJ2-5	CASSFLDRAETQYF	TGTGCCAGCAGTTTTTTGGACAGGGCGGAGACCCAGTACTTC
.	.	TRBV4-1	TRBJ1-1	CASSQEENQEDEAFF	TGCGCCAGCAGCCAAGAAGAAAACCAAGAAGATGAAGCTTTCTTT
.	.	TRBV5-1	TRBJ1-1	CASSLGIQGLVTEAFF	TGCGCCAGCAGCTTGGGCATCCAGGGCTTGGTTACTGAAGCTTTCTTT
.	.	TRBV25-1	TRBJ2-7	CASRSIADPSYEQYF	TGTGCCAGCAGGAGTATAGCGGATCCCTCCTACGAGCAGTACTTC
.	once	TRBV5-6	TRBJ2-1	CASSLIRDYNEQFF	TGTGCCAGCAGCTTAATAAGGGATTACAATGAGCAGTTCTTC
TRBD2	.	TRBV5-6	TRBJ2-1	CASSLGTSGNYNEQFF	TGTGCCAGCAGCTTGGGGACTAGCGGAAACTACAATGAGCAGTTCTTC
TRBD1	.	TRBV6-5	TRBJ2-7	CASSFPGQGFYEQYF	TGTGCCAGCAGCTTTCCGGGACAGGGGTTTTACGAGCAGTACTTC
.	.	TRBV9	TRBJ2-2	CASSVGDTGELFF	TGTGCCAGCAGCGTTGGGGACACCGGGGAGCTGTTTTTT
.	.	TRBV5-6	TRBJ2-7	CASSQAGSYEQYF	TGTGCCAGCAGCCAGGCCGGCTCCTACGAGCAGTACTTC
.	.	TRBV19	TRBJ1-4	CASSGTGSNEKLFF	TGTGCCAGTAGTGGTACAGGGAGTAATGAAAAACTGTTTTTT
TRBD1	.	TRBV5-1	TRBJ1-2	CASSTWTGTNYGYTF	TGCGCCAGCAGCACATGGACAGGGACTAACTATGGCTACACCTTC
TRBD2	.	TRBV2	TRBJ2-7	CASSMSGLAGEEQYF	TGTGCCAGCAGTATGTCCGGACTAGCGGGAGAAGAGCAGTACTTC
.	.	TRBV20-1	TRBJ2-7	CSARYGKEQYF	TGCAGTGCTAGATACGGAAAAGAGCAGTACTTC
.	.	TRBV11-2	TRBJ2-7	CASSLTSGTYEQYF	TGTGCCAGCAGCTTAACCAGCGGAACCTACGAGCAGTACTTC
.	.	TRBV13	TRBJ2-7	CASSLEYSRYEQYF	TGTGCCAGCAGCTTAGAGTATTCGCGCTACGAGCAGTACTTC
TRBD1	.	TRBV30	TRBJ1-4	CAWNTGQRKRLTNEKLFF	TGTGCCTGGAATACGGGACAGCGCAAACGGCTTACTAATGAAAAACTGTTTTTT
TRBD1	.	TRBV29-1	TRBJ2-5	CSVNRGNQETQYF	TGCAGCGTCAACAGGGGGAACCAAGAGACCCAGTACTTC
.	.	TRBV9	TRBJ2-7	CASSADASWSSYEQYF	TGTGCCAGCAGCGCGGACGCTAGCTGGAGCTCCTACGAGCAGTACTTC
TRBD1	.	TRBV5-1	TRBJ1-1	CASSLVTGGEAFF	TGCGCCAGCAGCTTGGTTACAGGGGGCGAAGCTTTCTTT
.	once	TRBV28	TRBJ1-5	CASRTYYSNQPQHF	TGTGCCAGCAGAACATATTATAGCAATCAGCCCCAGCATTTT
.	.	TRBV7-8	TRBJ1-5	CASSLLLGQGVSNQPQHF	TGTGCCAGCAGCTTATTATTGGGGCAGGGAGTAAGCAATCAGCCCCAGCATTTT
.	.	TRBV2	TRBJ2-4	CASSGAGGDSPRNIQYF	TGTGCCAGCAGTGGGGCAGGGGGGGATAGCCCAAGAAACATTCAGTACTTC
.	.	TRBV19	TRBJ2-7	CASSPSADRAYEQYF	TGTGCCAGTAGTCCCTCAGCAGACCGTGCCTACGAGCAGTACTTC
TRBD1	.	TRBV27	TRBJ1-1	CASKLQGADTEAFF	TGTGCCAGCAAACTTCAGGGGGCAGACACTGAAGCTTTCTTT
.	.	TRBV19	TRBJ1-1	CASSIIPGFSEAFF	TGTGCCAGTAGTATTATCCCAGGGTTTAGTGAAGCTTTCTTT
TRBD2	.	TRBV29-1	TRBJ2-1	CSVGRTSGSSYNEQFF	TGCAGCGTTGGTCGAACTAGCGGGTCTTCCTACAATGAGCAGTTCTTC
TRBD2	.	TRBV5-1	TRBJ2-1	CASSLVAGLAEYNEQFF	TGCGCCAGCAGCTTGGTGGCGGGACTAGCGGAATACAATGAGCAGTTCTTC
.	.	TRBV30	TRBJ2-7	CAWTGGPGEQYF	TGTGCCTGGACTGGGGGTCCTGGCGAGCAGTACTTC
.	.	TRBV10-2	TRBJ2-7	CASSESDSGTYEQYF	TGCGCCAGCAGTGAGTCGGATTCAGGAACCTACGAGCAGTACTTC
TRBD1	.	TRBV2	TRBJ1-5	CASSYSTGINQPQHF	TGTGCCAGCAGTTATTCGACAGGGATTAATCAGCCCCAGCATTTT
.	once	TRBV4-1	TRBJ2-1	CASNQDRATYNEQFF	TGCGCCAGCAACCAAGATCGGGCTACCTACAATGAGCAGTTCTTC
.	.	TRBV15	TRBJ2-3	CATSPLRFDTQYF	TGTGCCACCAGCCCCCTCCGTTTCGATACGCAGTATTTT
TRBD1	.	TRBV28	TRBJ1-3	CASSPRDRVFRNTIYF	TGTGCCAGCAGTCCTCGGGACAGGGTATTTAGAAACACCATATATTTT
.	.	TRBV7-9	TRBJ2-7	CASSSRLRSYEQYF	TGTGCCAGCAGCTCGCGACTGCGATCCTACGAGCAGTACTTC
.	.	TRBV5-6	TRBJ2-1	CASSFLPGSNEQFF	TGTGCCAGCAGCTTCCTCCCGGGGAGCAATGAGCAGTTCTTC
.	.	TRBV13	TRBJ2-3	CASSLEGRGFADTQYF	TGTGCCAGCAGCTTGGAGGGGAGAGGGTTTGCAGATACGCAGTATTTT
.	.	TRBV7-9	TRBJ1-2	CASSFSGTGLTNYGYTF	TGTGCCAGCAGCTTCAGCGGCACGGGGCTAACTAACTATGGCTACACCTTC
TRBD1	.	TRBV5-6	TRBJ2-5	CASSKPGQRKETQYF	TGTGCCAGCAGTAAACCGGGACAGCGAAAAGAGACCCAGTACTTC
TRBD2	.	TRBV27	TRBJ2-3	CASRRGSGGTDTQYF	TGTGCCAGCCGGCGAGGGAGCGGGGGCACAGATACGCAGTATTTT
TRBD1	.	TRBV29-1	TRBJ1-2	CSAEGQGRRYGYTF	TGCAGCGCAGAGGGACAGGGGAGACGCTATGGCTACACCTTC
.	.	TRBV27	TRBJ2-7	CASSSGDSAYEQYF	TGTGCCAGCAGCTCTGGGGACTCCGCCTACGAGCAGTACTTC
TRBD1	.	TRBV28	TRBJ1-2	CASSPTRTGDYGYTF	TGTGCCAGCAGTCCAACCCGGACAGGGGACTATGGCTACACCTTC
.	.	TRBV7-8	TRBJ1-2	CASSFGDYGYTF	TGTGCCAGCAGCTTCGGGGACTATGGCTACACCTTC
.	.	TRBV6-5	TRBJ2-1	CASSYGPNEQFF	TGTGCCAGCAGTTACGGTCCCAATGAGCAGTTCTTC
TRBD2	.	TRBV27	TRBJ2-3	CASSSQPPGTSGYTDTQYF	TGTGCCAGCAGTTCTCAACCACCCGGGACTAGCGGATACACAGATACGCAGTATTTT
.	.	TRBV4-1	TRBJ2-7	CASSQVGGAGYEQYF	TGCGCCAGCAGCCAAGTGGGCGGGGCGGGTTACGAGCAGTACTTC
TRBD2	.	TRBV2	TRBJ2-3	CARGTGLAPEDTQYF	TGTGCCAGGGGAACAGGACTAGCCCCTGAAGATACGCAGTATTTT
.	.	TRBV5-8	TRBJ2-7	CASSFGNYEQYF	TGTGCCAGCAGCTTCGGGAATTACGAGCAGTACTTC
.	.	TRBV15	TRBJ2-7	CATSTGRGPYEQYF	TGTGCCACCAGCACCGGACGAGGGCCCTACGAGCAGTACTTC
.	.	TRBV9	TRBJ2-1	CASSVAGREFGEQFF	TGTGCCAGCAGCGTAGCTGGGAGAGAGTTTGGTGAGCAGTTCTTC
TRBD2	.	TRBV5-6	TRBJ2-1	CASSLAGAGVVNEQFF	TGTGCCAGCAGCTTGGCCGGGGCGGGAGTGGTGAATGAGCAGTTCTTC
.	.	TRBV27	TRBJ2-1	CASSPLGGVYNEQFF	TGTGCCAGCAGTCCCCTAGGGGGTGTCTACAATGAGCAGTTCTTC